A selection of T cell receptor beta chains follows, all from one sample in a study of blood T cell repertoires in COVID-19. TCRdb's table, derived via immunoSEQ multiplex PCR, lists solely in-frame clones and lacks some. The sample yields fewer than 450,000 clones, about 91% seen once. Sequencing used peripheral blood. The receptor source for this set is a woman aged 45-59 years with COVID-19, enrolled during active disease. Both conserved end residues are trimmed from each CDR3. The order of the fields is J gene, clone size, V gene, CDR3 protein. Some rows have no size entry. The others give once, few or many, or a class for an expanded clone.

j_gene: TRBJ1-4; abundance: NA; v_gene: TRBV7-9; CDR3aa: ASSLASTGGGEKLF
j_gene: TRBJ2-7; abundance: NA; v_gene: TRBV6-5; CDR3aa: ASSPSGTGSYEQY
j_gene: TRBJ2-2; abundance: few; v_gene: TRBV19; CDR3aa: ASSGFRGSFPGELF
j_gene: TRBJ2-7; abundance: NA; v_gene: TRBV5-5; CDR3aa: ASTNREGYEQY
j_gene: TRBJ2-3; abundance: NA; v_gene: TRBV9; CDR3aa: ASSPFGSPSDTQY
j_gene: TRBJ2-1; abundance: NA; v_gene: TRBV19; CDR3aa: ASSIIRVLGSSYNEQF
j_gene: TRBJ2-3; abundance: NA; v_gene: TRBV3-1/TRBV3-2; CDR3aa: ASSLAQSDTQY
j_gene: TRBJ1-1; abundance: once; v_gene: TRBV7-6; CDR3aa: ASGRGIENTEAF
j_gene: TRBJ2-7; abundance: once; v_gene: TRBV5-1; CDR3aa: ASSPDRSYEQY
j_gene: TRBJ2-7; abundance: NA; v_gene: TRBV7-9; CDR3aa: ASSVPMREQY
j_gene: TRBJ1-2; abundance: NA; v_gene: TRBV19; CDR3aa: ASSWDRELYGYT
j_gene: TRBJ1-1; abundance: NA; v_gene: TRBV6-5; CDR3aa: ASSLRVRTEAF
j_gene: TRBJ1-2; abundance: NA; v_gene: TRBV7-9; CDR3aa: ASSPIQGTNYGYT
j_gene: TRBJ2-2; abundance: once; v_gene: TRBV11-3; CDR3aa: ASSLGPEGTGELF
j_gene: TRBJ1-2; abundance: NA; v_gene: TRBV9; CDR3aa: ASSVAVGGLKSYGYT
j_gene: TRBJ2-3; abundance: once; v_gene: TRBV7-3; CDR3aa: ASSLTGGMTDTQY
j_gene: TRBJ1-2; abundance: NA; v_gene: TRBV2; CDR3aa: ASSYDSVANYGYT
j_gene: TRBJ1-4; abundance: NA; v_gene: TRBV30; CDR3aa: AWKREGTEGKLF
j_gene: TRBJ1-2; abundance: NA; v_gene: TRBV5-8; CDR3aa: ASSSNHRGYGYT
j_gene: TRBJ1-1; abundance: NA; v_gene: TRBV12-3/TRBV12-4; CDR3aa: ASSFRWAEAF
j_gene: TRBJ1-4; abundance: once; v_gene: TRBV10-3; CDR3aa: AISYDSTNEKLF
j_gene: TRBJ1-1; abundance: NA; v_gene: TRBV2; CDR3aa: ASSEDPGGNTEAF
j_gene: TRBJ2-7; abundance: once; v_gene: TRBV13; CDR3aa: ASSHTGPYAEQY
j_gene: TRBJ2-1; abundance: NA; v_gene: TRBV6-5; CDR3aa: ASSPERLAYNEQF
j_gene: TRBJ1-3; abundance: NA; v_gene: TRBV27; CDR3aa: ASSPGQFSGNTIY
j_gene: TRBJ1-5; abundance: NA; v_gene: TRBV7-9; CDR3aa: ASSLQGTNQPQH
j_gene: TRBJ1-4; abundance: NA; v_gene: TRBV6-5; CDR3aa: ASRDRTANEKLF
j_gene: TRBJ2-7; abundance: NA; v_gene: TRBV24-1; CDR3aa: ATSVGATGSEQY
j_gene: TRBJ1-6; abundance: NA; v_gene: TRBV5-1; CDR3aa: ASSVEGSNNSPLH
j_gene: TRBJ1-1; abundance: once; v_gene: TRBV12-5; CDR3aa: ASGPTLSAEAF
j_gene: TRBJ1-3; abundance: NA; v_gene: TRBV5-1; CDR3aa: ASSLDIGNTIY
j_gene: TRBJ1-1; abundance: NA; v_gene: TRBV10-3; CDR3aa: AISESSDTLNTEAF
j_gene: TRBJ2-2; abundance: NA; v_gene: TRBV3-1/TRBV3-2; CDR3aa: ASNLLDTGELF
j_gene: TRBJ1-5; abundance: once; v_gene: TRBV30; CDR3aa: AWSTEGRQPQH
j_gene: TRBJ1-1; abundance: NA; v_gene: TRBV19; CDR3aa: ASSILPGGYTEAF
j_gene: TRBJ2-2; abundance: NA; v_gene: TRBV7-8; CDR3aa: ASSLDDRVAAGELF
j_gene: TRBJ1-1; abundance: NA; v_gene: TRBV5-5; CDR3aa: ASMRDRGPPGNTEAF
j_gene: TRBJ2-1; abundance: NA; v_gene: TRBV11-2; CDR3aa: ASSTSGTEYNEQF
j_gene: TRBJ2-1; abundance: NA; v_gene: TRBV5-1; CDR3aa: ASSLDSSYNEQF
j_gene: TRBJ1-1; abundance: NA; v_gene: TRBV6-5; CDR3aa: ASSYLTGGDTEAF
j_gene: TRBJ2-1; abundance: NA; v_gene: TRBV2; CDR3aa: AIQTANEQF
j_gene: TRBJ2-2; abundance: few; v_gene: TRBV3-1/TRBV3-2; CDR3aa: ASSWQRGREELF
j_gene: TRBJ2-2; abundance: NA; v_gene: TRBV5-1; CDR3aa: ASSWTGLGGNTGELF
j_gene: TRBJ2-1; abundance: NA; v_gene: TRBV27; CDR3aa: ASTLTTGYNEQF
j_gene: TRBJ1-1; abundance: NA; v_gene: TRBV7-2; CDR3aa: ASQTQGGGTEAF
j_gene: TRBJ1-1; abundance: NA; v_gene: TRBV29-1; CDR3aa: SARGRMNTEAF
j_gene: TRBJ1-1; abundance: NA; v_gene: TRBV5-1; CDR3aa: ASSFGQDTEAF
j_gene: TRBJ2-3; abundance: NA; v_gene: TRBV5-1; CDR3aa: ASSLSGVLPDTQY
j_gene: TRBJ1-2; abundance: NA; v_gene: TRBV24-1; CDR3aa: ATSDPALKGDYGYT
j_gene: TRBJ2-2; abundance: NA; v_gene: TRBV19; CDR3aa: ASSRQGLTGELF
j_gene: TRBJ1-2; abundance: NA; v_gene: TRBV9; CDR3aa: ASSRGQGYGYT
j_gene: TRBJ1-3; abundance: once; v_gene: TRBV6-5; CDR3aa: ASPEGAAGNTIY
j_gene: TRBJ1-1; abundance: NA; v_gene: TRBV7-9; CDR3aa: ASSFQAQGSTEAF
j_gene: TRBJ1-1; abundance: once; v_gene: TRBV25-1; CDR3aa: ASRREATEAF
j_gene: TRBJ1-1; abundance: NA; v_gene: TRBV5-6; CDR3aa: ASSLRQGTAEAF
j_gene: TRBJ1-1; abundance: once; v_gene: TRBV19; CDR3aa: ASSISGRGVNTEAF
j_gene: TRBJ2-2; abundance: NA; v_gene: TRBV6-6; CDR3aa: ASSYRGSGTGELF
j_gene: TRBJ1-2; abundance: NA; v_gene: TRBV6-5; CDR3aa: ASTDRGSSYGYT
j_gene: TRBJ1-2; abundance: NA; v_gene: TRBV28; CDR3aa: ASRAPNYGYT